These 17 T cell receptor beta chains came from one sample sequenced in a study of blood T cell repertoires in COVID-19. The method was immunoSEQ multiplex PCR; TCRdb's version includes in-frame clones alone and lacks a portion of them. The sample lists around 320,000 clones, about nine tenths occurring once. Input material: peripheral blood. All receptors derive from a woman younger than 45 with COVID-19, enrolled during active disease.

The chain joins TRBV7-9 to TRBJ1-3, with 7 bases fitting TRBD1. V shed 5 bases and J 0 bases; nucleotides not matched to a gene: 4. CDR1 and CDR2 (germline): SEHNR, FQNEAQ (reference sequence). The CDR3 totals 15 residues. The CDR3, as DNA: TGTGCCAGCAGCACCGGGACAGACTCTGGAAACACCATATATTTT. It encodes CASSTGTDSGNTIYF.

The chain carries TRBV18 and TRBJ2-1, with TRBD2 matching 14 bases. The CDR3 spans 19 residues. The V and J ends lost 3 bases and 0 bases, in that order; junction bases with no gene match: 7. Germline assignment: CDR1 KGHSH and CDR2 LQKENI. This CDR3 reads CASSPPGLAGVSSYNEQFF. CDR3 DNA: TGTGCCAGCTCACCTCCGGGACTAGCGGGGGTAAGCTCCTACAATGAGCAGTTCTTC. Combining the CDR3 with reference TRBV18 and TRBJ2-1 gives the whole variable domain NAGVMQNPRHLVRRRGQEARLRCSPMKGHSHVYWYRQLPEEGLKFMVYLQKENIIDESGMPKERFSAEFPKEGPSILRIQQVVRGDSAAYFCASSPPGLAGVSSYNEQFFGPGTRLTVL.

The rearrangement uses TRBV6-5 and TRBJ1-1; D might be TRBD1 (6 bases). The CDR3 has 13 amino acids. The germline CDR1 and CDR2 sequences are MNHEY and SVGAGI. Trimming left V 8 bases short and J 1 base short, with 11 bases between. CDR3 nucleotides: TGTGCCAGCTGGGGGGGCTGGAACACTGAAGCTTTCTTT. As protein: CASWGGWNTEAFF.

This chain connects TRBV21-1 to TRBJ1-1; TRBD1, the D gene given by the table, was not confirmed from the DNA. TRBV21-1 is labeled a pseudogene. CDR3 size: 18 residues. CDR3 region: CASIPLSGKTGGFAEAFF. The CDR3 DNA follows: TGTGCCAGCATACCCCTATCCGGGAAGACAGGGGGCTTTGCTGAAGCTTTCTTT.

The count of this clone is one. This chain uses TRBV19 with TRBJ1-1; unclear D gene. The germline CDR1 and CDR2 sequences are LNHDA and SQIVND (reference sequence). The V end was cut by 10 bases, the J end by 5 bases, with 14 bases between. The CDR3 runs to 12 residues. The CDR3 DNA sequence: TGTGCCACCCGGCGTGGGCGAACTGAAGCTTTCTTT. Translation: CATRRGRTEAFF.

This clone appeared a few times. The rearrangement uses TRBV2 and TRBJ2-5; TRBD2 is a possible D gene (5 bases). The V end lost 0 bases, the J end lost 2 bases, and 10 bases lay between the germline ends. The CDR3 spans 15 residues. The V gene's germline CDR1 is SNHLY and CDR2 FYNNEI. The CDR3 protein is CASSEAGVVQETQYF. DNA of the CDR3: TGTGCCAGCAGTGAAGCCGGGGTCGTACAAGAGACCCAGTACTTC.

The chain couples TRBV10-3 to TRBJ1-2; TRBD1 aligns across 8 bases. CDR1 and CDR2 (germline): ENHRY, SYGVKD. The CDR3 sequence is 14 residues long. The V segment lost 10 bases and the J segment 8 bases; nucleotides outside the gene matches: 15. CDR3 sequence reads: CATTQGAHVDGYTF. The CDR3 DNA sequence: TGTGCCACCACCCAGGGGGCGCATGTGGACGGCTACACCTTC.

CDR3 protein: CASSLGPTGARTTEAFF. Written as DNA, the CDR3 is TGTGCCAGCAGCTTAGGACCGACAGGGGCTCGAACCACTGAAGCTTTCTTT. J is TRBJ1-1 and V is TRBV11-2; 8 nucleotides align to TRBD1. Germline CDR1 is SGHAT and CDR2 is FQNNGV. Losses at the gene ends were 1 base for V and 4 bases for J; bases not matched to a gene: 11. The CDR3 is 17 amino acids.

This chain uses TRBV2 with TRBJ2-7; 10 bases are a match to TRBD1. After removal of 11 bases from V and 7 bases from J, the junction contained 8 bases not matched to a gene. The CDR3 is 12 residues long. The germline V gene encodes CDR1 SNHLY and CDR2 FYNNEI. CDR3 DNA: TGTGCCGGCGGGACAGGGGTTCGAGAGCAGTACTTC. Protein product: CAGGTGVREQYF.

The chain employs TRBV7-9 and TRBJ1-2; D might be TRBD1 (5 bases). Germline V gives CDR1 SEHNR, CDR2 FQNEAQ (reference sequence). CDR3 length: 13 amino acids. V was cut by 7 bases and J by 8 bases, with 17 bases left in between. CDR3 DNA sequence: TGTGCCAGCACCCAAGAGCGGGGGAAGGGCTACACCTTC. Translating it yields CASTQERGKGYTF.

Here the CDR3 reads CAIGAGITISGDTQYF. As DNA, the CDR3 is TGTGCCATCGGGGCGGGGATTACTATTTCGGGAGATACGCAGTATTTT. The chain recombines TRBV10-3 with TRBJ2-3; TRBD2 might be the D (6 bases). Germline values: CDR1 ENHRY, CDR2 SYGVKD. Between the trimmed V and J ends, which lost 8 bases and 5 bases, there was a span of 23 bases. The CDR3 totals 16 residues.

V usage is TRBV28 and J usage is TRBJ2-5, with a tentative D call TRBD2 (5 bases). V gave up 4 bases and J gave up 0 bases, with 9 bases separating them. The CDR3 is 14 residues long. Per germline, CDR1 MDHEN and CDR2 SYDVKM. CDR3: CASSSLDYQETQYF. The CDR3 DNA reads TGTGCCAGCAGTTCCCTGGACTACCAAGAGACCCAGTACTTC.

The V call is TRBV4-2, the J call TRBJ1-6; 7 nucleotides align to TRBD1. V trimming: 5 bases; J trimming: 8 bases; junction bases outside the gene matches: 6. Per germline, CDR1 LGHNA and CDR2 YNFKEQ. CDR3 length equals 14 residues. DNA for the CDR3: TGTGCCAGCAGCACCCGAGACAGGGATTCACCCCTCCACTTT. Its protein is CASSTRDRDSPLHF.

The chain carries TRBV5-6 and TRBJ1-1, with D perhaps matching TRBD1 (5 bases). Trimming took 0 bases from V and 1 from J, leaving 7 bases between them. The germline gives CDR1 SGHDT, CDR2 YYEEEE. This CDR3 is 14 amino acids long. The CDR3 loop reads CASSLVGGNTEAFF. The CDR3 DNA reads as TGTGCCAGCAGCTTGGTGGGGGGGAACACTGAAGCTTTCTTT.

V is TRBV30 and J is TRBJ1-6; D remains ambiguous. The CDR3 runs to 12 residues. V was clipped by 2 bases and J by 14 bases, with 13 bases between them. Looked up from germline, CDR1 is GTSNPN and CDR2 is SVGIG (reference sequence). Here the CDR3 reads CAWSSGDSALHF. The CDR3 DNA follows: TGTGCCTGGAGTAGCGGAGACTCGGCCCTCCACTTT.

V and J are TRBV16 and TRBJ2-1; 9 nucleotides align to TRBD1. Trimming took 4 bases from V and 0 from J; bases not matched to a gene: 7. This CDR3 contains 17 residues. CDR1 and CDR2 (germline): KGHSY, FQNENV. The DNA of the CDR3 is TGTGCCAGCAGCCTATGGACAGGGGTGAGCTCCTACAATGAGCAGTTCTTC. Its protein product is CASSLWTGVSSYNEQFF.

The chain recombines TRBV4-1 with TRBJ1-2; D unresolved. The CDR3 length is 15 residues. Trimming removed 0 bases at V and 8 bases at J, with 16 bases between. CDR1 MGHRA and CDR2 YSYEKL come from the germline V gene. The CDR3 DNA follows: TGCGCCAGCAGCCAAGAGGGTCGGAGGGCGGGGGGCTACACCTTC. Translating it yields CASSQEGRRAGGYTF.